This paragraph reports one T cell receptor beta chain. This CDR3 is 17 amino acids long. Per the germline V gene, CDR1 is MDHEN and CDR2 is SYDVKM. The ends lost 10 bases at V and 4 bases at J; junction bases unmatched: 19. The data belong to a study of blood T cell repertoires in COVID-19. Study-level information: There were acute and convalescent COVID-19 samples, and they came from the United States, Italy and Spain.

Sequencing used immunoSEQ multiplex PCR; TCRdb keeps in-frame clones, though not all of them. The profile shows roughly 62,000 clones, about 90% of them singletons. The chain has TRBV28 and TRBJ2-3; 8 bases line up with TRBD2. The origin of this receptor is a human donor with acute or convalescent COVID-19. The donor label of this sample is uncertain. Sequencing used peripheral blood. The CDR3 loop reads CAIADPRTAGASDTQYF. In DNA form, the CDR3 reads TGTGCCATCGCCGACCCCCGCACAGCGGGAGCCTCAGATACGCAGTATTTT.